A single sample gave rise to the 21 T cell receptor beta chains below, sequenced in a study of blood T cell repertoires in COVID-19. Assay used: immunoSEQ multiplex PCR; TCRdb lists only in-frame clones, some missing. The repertoire holds hundreds of thousands of clones, with roughly four fifths as singletons. What was sequenced was PBMCs or T cells enriched from blood (not recorded which). These receptors were taken from a man in his thirties or forties with acute COVID-19.

This chain joins TRBV6-1 and TRBJ1-6, with D unresolved. The CDR3 spans 15 residues. Germline V gene sequence: CDR1 MNHNS, CDR2 SASEGT. The V end was cut by 1 base, the J end by 4 bases, with 8 bases between. CDR3 sequence (DNA): TGTGCCAGCAGTGAAGGCGTTCCGTATAATTCACCCCTCCACTTT. It specifies CASSEGVPYNSPLHF.

The rearrangement links TRBV2 to TRBJ1-3, with D possibly being TRBD1 (6 bases). Trimming took off 6 bases at V and 8 bases at J, with 14 bases between the two ends. This CDR3 is built from 13 residues. The germline V gene encodes CDR1 SNHLY and CDR2 FYNNEI. As DNA, the CDR3 is TGTGCCAGCAGACAGGGTTTTGAAGACACCATATATTTT. It yields the protein CASRQGFEDTIYF.

The genes are TRBV18 and TRBJ1-2, with 7 nucleotides matching TRBD1. There are 15 residues in the CDR3. V shed 5 bases and J 6 bases; nucleotides not matched to a gene: 12. Germline CDR1 is KGHSH and CDR2 is LQKENI. For the CDR3, the DNA is TGTGCCAGCTCAACCACCTCCCAGGGGGGACATGGCTACACCTTC. Its protein is CASSTTSQGGHGYTF. Variable domain in full (rest from reference TRBV18 and TRBJ1-2): NAGVMQNPRHLVRRRGQEARLRCSPMKGHSHVYWYRQLPEEGLKFMVYLQKENIIDESGMPKERFSAEFPKEGPSILRIQQVVRGDSAAYFCASSTTSQGGHGYTFGSGTRLTVV.

For the CDR3, the DNA is TGTGCCAGCAGTAACGCAGGGCCAGGAAACACCATATATTTT. Its translation: CASSNAGPGNTIYF. V and J are TRBV27 and TRBJ1-3; D possibly corresponds to TRBD1 (5 bases). Germline V gene lookup returns CDR1 MNHEY and CDR2 SMNVEV (reference sequence). Trimming stripped 5 bases from V and 4 bases from J, with 12 bases between. The CDR3 sequence is 14 residues long.

In nucleotides, the CDR3 is TGTGCCATCAGTGACATACTAGCGGGAGAGCAGTACGTC. Translated: CAISDILAGEQYV. The chain is built from TRBV10-3 and TRBJ2-7; TRBD2 matches at 10 bases. CDR1 ENHRY and CDR2 SYGVKD come from the germline V gene. V gave up 3 bases and J gave up 7 bases; unmatched junction bases: 3. The CDR3 has 13 amino acids.

The rearrangement joins TRBV6-1 to TRBJ2-7, with TRBD1 identical over 9 bases. CDR3 length: 14 amino acids. Trimming cost V 2 bases and J 5 bases; bases outside gene matches: 4. CDR1 is MNHNS, CDR2 SASEGT, per germline. DNA for the CDR3: TGTGCCAGCAGTGAACCTCGGGACAGGGACGAGCAGTACGTC. Protein sequence: CASSEPRDRDEQYV.

The chain joins TRBV4-1 to TRBJ1-1; 9 bases are shared with TRBD1. This CDR3 spans 17 amino acids. Germline V gives CDR1 MGHRA, CDR2 YSYEKL. V lost 1 base to trimming and J lost 1 base; unmatched junction nucleotides: 7. The CDR3 region is CASSQASGTGPNTEAFF. The CDR3 coding sequence is TGCGCCAGCAGCCAAGCCTCCGGGACAGGGCCGAACACTGAAGCTTTCTTT.

The rearrangement uses TRBV18 and TRBJ2-3, with TRBD2 matching 7 bases. The CDR3 has 17 residues. Germline trimming cut 0 bases from V and 1 base from J; bases unmatched to any gene: 7. In germline, CDR1 is KGHSH, CDR2 LQKENI. The CDR3 DNA is TGTGCCAGCTCACCACCGGGGAGGGGCCCCGGCACAGATACGCAGTATTTT. Translating it yields CASSPPGRGPGTDTQYF.

The V gene is TRBV19, the J gene TRBJ2-1; D is undetermined. The V and J ends lost 3 bases and 3 bases respectively, with 3 bases between them. The CDR3 sequence is 12 residues long. Germline CDR1 is LNHDA and CDR2 is SQIVND (reference sequence). DNA for the CDR3: TGTGCCAGTAGTATTAGCTACAATGAGCAGTTCTTC. Encoded protein: CASSISYNEQFF. The full variable domain, rest sourced from reference TRBV19 and TRBJ2-1, is DGGITQSPKYLFRKEGQNVTLSCEQNLNHDAMYWYRQDPGQGLRLIYYSQIVNDFQKGDIAEGYSVSREKKESFPLTVTSAQKNPTAFYLCASSISYNEQFFGPGTRLTVL.

The chain joins TRBV7-8 to TRBJ2-2, with 11 positions matching TRBD1. The trim removed 7 bases at V and 5 bases at J, leaving 15 bases unmatched. Germline V gene data show CDR1 as SGHVS and CDR2 as FQNEAQ. There are 18 residues in the CDR3. In nucleotides, the CDR3 is TGTGCCAGCAACCCTCGTCACGCCGGGACAGGGGGAACCGGGGAGCTGTTTTTT. This translates into CASNPRHAGTGGTGELFF.

In its sample, this clone was seen once. The chain joins TRBV29-1 to TRBJ2-2, with 7 bases identical to TRBD2. Germline CDR1 is SQVTM and CDR2 is ANQGSEA. CDR3 size: 13 residues. The V gene end was trimmed by 4 bases and the J gene end by 4 bases; junction bases not matched to a gene: 3. CDR3 in DNA: TGCAGCGTTGCGGGGGGTTCCACCGGGGAGCTGTTTTTT. Translated, it gives CSVAGGSTGELFF.

The chain joins TRBV19 to TRBJ1-1; 7 nucleotides align to TRBD1. V was pared by 7 bases and J by 0 bases, with 5 bases of the junction left unmatched. This CDR3 region has 14 residues. From germline, CDR1 is LNHDA and CDR2 SQIVND (reference sequence). The CDR3 here is CASKGDSLNTEAFF. The DNA of the CDR3 is TGTGCCAGTAAAGGGGACAGTTTGAACACTGAAGCTTTCTTT.

The gene calls are TRBV5-1 and TRBJ1-1; D is uncertain. Germline lookup yields CDR1 SGHRS and CDR2 YFSETQ. CDR3 length: 12 amino acids. The V and J ends lost 4 bases and 3 bases respectively, with 7 bases between them. The CDR3 region has the DNA TGCGCCAGCAGCGACCAGGACACTGAAGCTTTCTTT. Its protein product is CASSDQDTEAFF.

The chain employs TRBV7-8 and TRBJ2-3, with 11 bases that match TRBD1. The CDR3 totals 16 residues. The germline V gene has CDR1 SGHVS and CDR2 FQNEAQ. V shed 3 bases and J 2 bases; nucleotides not matched to a gene: 4. CDR3 DNA: TGTGCCAGCAGCTTGAGGGGACAGGGGGACACAGATACGCAGTATTTT. This gives the protein CASSLRGQGDTDTQYF.

The chain is built from TRBV6-1 and TRBJ1-2; D is unresolved. Germline V gene data show CDR1 as MNHNS and CDR2 as SASEGT. Trimming took 1 base from V and 6 from J, leaving 15 bases between them. This CDR3 has 15 residues. The CDR3 bases are TGTGCCAGCAGTGAAGTTGGAGGGAGTTATGATGGCTACACCTTC. Its protein is CASSEVGGSYDGYTF.

This clone was found once. The chain joins TRBV4-2 to TRBJ1-1; D might be TRBD1 (5 bases). This CDR3 is 13 amino acids long. V lost 4 bases and J lost 6, with 12 bases in between. Looked up from germline, CDR1 is LGHNA and CDR2 is YNFKEQ. This CDR3 is CASSPIGGAEAFF. The DNA of the CDR3 is TGTGCCAGCAGCCCAATCGGAGGGGCTGAAGCTTTCTTT.

The chain recombines TRBV11-2 with TRBJ2-1; the D gene is possibly TRBD2 (6 bases). CDR3 length: 13 residues. Trimming pared 5 bases from V and 1 base from J, leaving 6 bases between. Germline V lookup: CDR1 SGHAT, CDR2 FQNNGV. The CDR3 protein is CASSGGSYNEQFF. CDR3 DNA sequence: TGTGCCAGCAGCGGGGGGTCCTACAATGAGCAGTTCTTC.

The gene calls are TRBV9 and TRBJ1-2; 8 bases agree with TRBD1. V lost 0 bases to trimming and J lost 8 bases; unmatched junction nucleotides: 9. The CDR3 is 15 residues long. CDR1 is SGDLS, CDR2 YYNGEE, per germline. The CDR3 DNA is TGTGCCAGCAGCGTAGCGGCAGACAGGGGATACGGCTACACCTTC. Translation: CASSVAADRGYGYTF.

This clone was seen a single time. The chain has TRBV19 and TRBJ1-5; a possible D gene is TRBD1 (6 bases). There are 14 residues in the CDR3. Germline V gives CDR1 LNHDA, CDR2 SQIVND (reference sequence). Trimming removed 5 bases at V and 6 bases at J, with 14 bases between. CDR3 residues: CASSLYRDGQPQHF. CDR3 DNA sequence: TGTGCCAGTAGTCTATACAGGGATGGTCAGCCCCAGCATTTT.

The chain links TRBV15 to TRBJ1-1; 9 bases align to TRBD1. With 5 bases clipped from V and 7 bases from J, the junction kept 8 bases outside the gene matches. The CDR3 contains 14 residues. Germline assignment: CDR1 LNHNV and CDR2 YYDKDF (reference sequence). The CDR3 DNA sequence: TGTGCCACCAGCGGACAGGGGAGAATGGGTGAAGCTTTCTTT. Translating gives CATSGQGRMGEAFF. Looking up the rest from reference TRBV15 and TRBJ1-1 gives the full variable domain: DAMVIQNPRYQVTQFGKPVTLSCSQTLNHNVMYWYQQKSSQAPKLLFHYYDKDFNNEADTPDNFQSRRPNTSFCFLDIRSPGLGDTAMYLCATSGQGRMGEAFFGQGTRLTVV.

The gene calls are TRBV19 and TRBJ1-5; TRBD1 agrees at 8 bases. The CDR3 is 16 residues long. Germline V lookup: CDR1 LNHDA, CDR2 SQIVND (reference sequence). V lost 6 bases, J lost 5 bases, and 12 bases stayed unmatched. The CDR3 loop reads CASRASPTGVHQPQHF. For the CDR3, the DNA is TGTGCCAGTAGAGCGTCACCGACAGGGGTACATCAGCCCCAGCATTTT.